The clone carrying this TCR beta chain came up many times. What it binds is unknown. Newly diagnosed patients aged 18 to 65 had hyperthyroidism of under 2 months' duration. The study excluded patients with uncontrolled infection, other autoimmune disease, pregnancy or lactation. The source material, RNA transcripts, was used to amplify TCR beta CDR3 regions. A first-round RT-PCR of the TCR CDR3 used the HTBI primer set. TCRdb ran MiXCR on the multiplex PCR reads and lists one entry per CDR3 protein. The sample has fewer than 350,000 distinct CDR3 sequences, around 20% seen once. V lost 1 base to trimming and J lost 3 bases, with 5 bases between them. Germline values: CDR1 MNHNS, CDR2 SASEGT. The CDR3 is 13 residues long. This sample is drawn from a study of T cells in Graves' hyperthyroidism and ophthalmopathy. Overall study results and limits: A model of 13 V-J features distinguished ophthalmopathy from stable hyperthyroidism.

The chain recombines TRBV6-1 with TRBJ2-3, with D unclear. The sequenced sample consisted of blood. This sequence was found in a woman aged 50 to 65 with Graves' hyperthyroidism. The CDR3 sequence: CASSEVETDTQYF. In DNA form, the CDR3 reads TGTGCCAGCAGTGAAGTCGAAACAGATACGCAGTATTTT.